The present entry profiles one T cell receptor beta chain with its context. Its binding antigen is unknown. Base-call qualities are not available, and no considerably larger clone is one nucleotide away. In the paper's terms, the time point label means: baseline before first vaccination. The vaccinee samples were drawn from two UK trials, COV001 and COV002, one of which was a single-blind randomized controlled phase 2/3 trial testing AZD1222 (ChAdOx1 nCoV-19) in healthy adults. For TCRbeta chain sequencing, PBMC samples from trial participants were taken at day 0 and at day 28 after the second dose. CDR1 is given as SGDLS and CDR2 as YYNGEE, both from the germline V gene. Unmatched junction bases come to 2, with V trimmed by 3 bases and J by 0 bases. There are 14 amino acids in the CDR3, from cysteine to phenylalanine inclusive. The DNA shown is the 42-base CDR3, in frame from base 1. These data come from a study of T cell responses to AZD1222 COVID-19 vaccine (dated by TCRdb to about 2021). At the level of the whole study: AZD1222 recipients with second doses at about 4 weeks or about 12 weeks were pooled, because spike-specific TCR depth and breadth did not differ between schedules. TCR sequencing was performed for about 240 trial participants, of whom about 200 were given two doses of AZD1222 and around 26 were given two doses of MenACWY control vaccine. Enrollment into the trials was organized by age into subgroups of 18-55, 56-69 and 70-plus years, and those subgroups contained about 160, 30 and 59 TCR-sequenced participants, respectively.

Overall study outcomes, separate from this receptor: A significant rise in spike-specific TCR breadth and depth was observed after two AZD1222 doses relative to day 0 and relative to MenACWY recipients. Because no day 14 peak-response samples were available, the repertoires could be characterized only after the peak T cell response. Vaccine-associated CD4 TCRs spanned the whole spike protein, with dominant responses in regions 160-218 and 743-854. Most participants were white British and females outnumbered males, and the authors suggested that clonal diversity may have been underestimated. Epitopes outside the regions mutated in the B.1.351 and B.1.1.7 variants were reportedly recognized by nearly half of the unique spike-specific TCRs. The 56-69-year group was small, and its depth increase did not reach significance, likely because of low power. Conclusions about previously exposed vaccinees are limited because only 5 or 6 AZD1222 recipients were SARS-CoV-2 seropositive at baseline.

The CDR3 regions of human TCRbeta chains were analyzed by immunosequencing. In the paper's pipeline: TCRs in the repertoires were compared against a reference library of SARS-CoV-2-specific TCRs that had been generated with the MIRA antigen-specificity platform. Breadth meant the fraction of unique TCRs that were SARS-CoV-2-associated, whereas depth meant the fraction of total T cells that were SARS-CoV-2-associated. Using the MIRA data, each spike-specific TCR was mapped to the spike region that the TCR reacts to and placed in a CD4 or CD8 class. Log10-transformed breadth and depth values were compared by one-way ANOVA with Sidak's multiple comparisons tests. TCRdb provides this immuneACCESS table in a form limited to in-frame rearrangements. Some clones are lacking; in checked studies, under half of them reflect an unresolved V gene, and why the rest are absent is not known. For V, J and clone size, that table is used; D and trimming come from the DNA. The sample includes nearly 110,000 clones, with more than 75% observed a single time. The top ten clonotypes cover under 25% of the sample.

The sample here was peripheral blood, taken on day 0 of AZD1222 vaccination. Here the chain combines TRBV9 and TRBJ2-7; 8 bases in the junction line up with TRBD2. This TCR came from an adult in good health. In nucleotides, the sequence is TGTGCCAGCAGCGGCGGGACTAGCTCCTACGAGCAGTACTTC. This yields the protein CASSGGTSSYEQYF. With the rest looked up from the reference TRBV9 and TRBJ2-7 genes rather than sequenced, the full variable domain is DSGVTQTPKHLITATGQRVTLRCSPRSGDLSVYWYQQSLDQGLQFLIQYYNGEERAKGNILERFSAQQFPDLHSELNLSSLELGDSALYFCASSGGTSSYEQYFGPGTRLTVT.